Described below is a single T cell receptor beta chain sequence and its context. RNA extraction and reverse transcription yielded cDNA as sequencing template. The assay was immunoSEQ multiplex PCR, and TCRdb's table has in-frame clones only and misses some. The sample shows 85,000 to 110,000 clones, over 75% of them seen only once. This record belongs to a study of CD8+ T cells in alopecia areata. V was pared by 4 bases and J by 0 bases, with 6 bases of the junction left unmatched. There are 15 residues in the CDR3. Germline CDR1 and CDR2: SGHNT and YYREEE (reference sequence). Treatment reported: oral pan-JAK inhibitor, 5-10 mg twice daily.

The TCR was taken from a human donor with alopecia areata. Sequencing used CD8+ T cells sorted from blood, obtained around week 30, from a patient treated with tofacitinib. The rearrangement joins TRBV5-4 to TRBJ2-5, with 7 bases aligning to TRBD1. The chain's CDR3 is CASSLAQGDQETQYF. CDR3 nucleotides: TGTGCCAGCAGCCTGGCCCAGGGGGACCAAGAGACCCAGTACTTC.